This is a list of T cell receptor beta chains from one sample in a study of response to subunit inactivated influenza vaccine. One entry per CDR3 protein, called by TCRdb with MiXCR from the RT-PCR reads. This table has around 520,000 distinct CDR3 sequences, 25% appearing once. This material consisted of CD4+ T cells sorted from PBMCs, taken 5 to 6 days after vaccination. These receptors came from a man aged 45-65 years who received an inactivated influenza vaccine. Both conserved end residues are part of each CDR3. Each record gives: V gene, J gene, clone size, D gene, CDR3 DNA, CDR3 protein. A D gene is named only where the DNA matches it firmly. Rows may omit the clone size; those that give it use once, few, many or a size class.

TRBV10-3,TRBJ2-3,.,.,TGTGCCATCAGTGAGTCTAGGATAGATACGCAGTATTTT,CAISESRIDTQYF
TRBV12-3/TRBV12-4,TRBJ2-7,many,.,TGTGCCAGCAGTAGGGGGGTTTCTTACGAGCAGTACTTC,CASSRGVSYEQYF
TRBV5-1,TRBJ1-4,few,TRBD1,TGCGCCAGCAGCCGAAGCCGGGACAGTAATGAAAAACTGTTTTTT,CASSRSRDSNEKLFF
TRBV3-1,TRBJ2-3,few,TRBD1,TGTGCCAGCAGCCAAGGGACAGGGAGTGCCACAGATACGCAGTATTTT,CASSQGTGSATDTQYF
TRBV29-1,TRBJ2-2,.,.,TGCAGCGTTGGGGCCCGTTGGGACACCGGGGAGCTGTTTTTT,CSVGARWDTGELFF
TRBV12-3/TRBV12-4,TRBJ2-3,few,.,TGTGCCAGCAGGATTGGAACAAATACGCAGTATTTT,CASRIGTNTQYF
TRBV6-2/TRBV6-3,TRBJ2-7,few,TRBD1,TGTGCCAGCAGTTTCGCCGGGACAGAAGCCTACGAGCAGTACTTC,CASSFAGTEAYEQYF
TRBV5-1,TRBJ2-7,.,.,TGCGCCAGCAGCTTGGATCCTGGCTCCTACGAGCAGTACTTC,CASSLDPGSYEQYF
TRBV12-3/TRBV12-4,TRBJ2-7,many,.,TGTGCCAGCAGTTTTTCGGGGAGCTCCTACGAGCAGTACTTC,CASSFSGSSYEQYF
TRBV20-1,TRBJ2-1,.,TRBD2,TGCAGTGCTGCTAGCGGGAGCTACAATGAGCAGTTCTTC,CSAASGSYNEQFF
TRBV7-9,TRBJ2-7,.,TRBD2,TGTGCCAGCAGCCACGGGGGGACCTACGAGCAGTACTTC,CASSHGGTYEQYF
TRBV20-1,TRBJ1-2,.,TRBD1,TGCAGTGCTGGCCTCGGGCAGGGGGGTACTTGGAATGGCTACACCTTC,CSAGLGQGGTWNGYTF
TRBV4-3,TRBJ2-3,.,.,TGCGCCAGCAGCCAAGATCCGGGGTCGGCAGATACGCAGTATTTT,CASSQDPGSADTQYF
TRBV5-1,TRBJ2-7,few,.,TGCGCCAGCAGCACCGGACCAGCCTACGAGCAGTACTTC,CASSTGPAYEQYF
TRBV18,TRBJ1-2,.,.,TGTGCCAGCTCACCACGCTCAGGGACAATGAACTATGGCTACACCTTC,CASSPRSGTMNYGYTF
TRBV12-3/TRBV12-4,TRBJ1-1,few,.,TGTGCCAGCACCCTAGGGTTGGAAACTGAAGCTTTCTTT,CASTLGLETEAFF
TRBV12-3/TRBV12-4,TRBJ2-2,.,.,TGTGCCAGCAGCGAAGGTTCTCGTGGGGACAACGGGGAGCTGTTTTTT,CASSEGSRGDNGELFF
TRBV7-2,TRBJ2-3,few,TRBD2,TGTGCCAGCAGCTATGGACTAGCGGGGGGCACAGATACGCAGTATTTT,CASSYGLAGGTDTQYF
TRBV20-1,TRBJ2-3,.,TRBD2,TGCAGTGTGTTAAGGATAGCGGGGGCTGGGGATACGCAGTATTTT,CSVLRIAGAGDTQYF
TRBV6-5,TRBJ2-7,.,.,TGTGCCAGCAGTTACTTAGGCAGGCCACCTTCTTACTCCTACGAGCAGTACTTC,CASSYLGRPPSYSYEQYF
TRBV28,TRBJ2-7,.,.,TGTGCCAGCAGTTTCCAGGGGCTCCACGAGCAGTACTTC,CASSFQGLHEQYF
TRBV7-2,TRBJ2-2,few,.,TGTGCCAGCAGACATTACAGGGAAGGGGAGGAGCTGTTTTTT,CASRHYREGEELFF
TRBV4-1,TRBJ2-7,.,.,TGCGCCAGCAGCCAAGATCGTGGGGTCCGCGAGCAGTACTTC,CASSQDRGVREQYF
TRBV2,TRBJ1-4,.,.,TGTGCCAGCAGTGGACAGACAACTAATGAAAAACTGTTTTTT,CASSGQTTNEKLFF
TRBV27,TRBJ2-6,few,.,TGTGCCGGGTGGGGGTCTGGGGCCAACGTCCTGACTTTC,CAGWGSGANVLTF
TRBV5-1,TRBJ2-2,.,TRBD2,TGCGCCAGCAGCGTTCCTAGCGGGAACACCGGGGAGCTGTTTTTT,CASSVPSGNTGELFF
TRBV14,TRBJ2-1,.,TRBD2,TGTGCCAGCAGCCGAATAGCGGGAGGTTCTTACAATGAGCAGTTCTTC,CASSRIAGGSYNEQFF
TRBV7-2,TRBJ1-5,once,.,TGTGCCAGCAGCTCCGTGGCGGGCAATCAGCCCCAGCATTTT,CASSSVAGNQPQHF
TRBV12-3/TRBV12-4,TRBJ2-3,few,.,TGTGCCACCCAAGCTACTAGCACAGATACGCAGTATTTT,CATQATSTDTQYF
TRBV4-3,TRBJ2-6,.,TRBD2,TGCGCCAGCAGCCAAGTGGCTAGTCTAGCGGGAGCTCCCGGGGCCAACGTCCTGACTTTC,CASSQVASLAGAPGANVLTF
TRBV12-3/TRBV12-4,TRBJ2-3,few,.,TGTGCCAGCAGTTTTAACCTAGCAGGAGATACGCAGTATTTT,CASSFNLAGDTQYF
TRBV20-1,TRBJ2-7,.,TRBD2,TGCAGTGCCCAAGGTAGCGGGAGTTCCTACGAGCAGTACTTC,CSAQGSGSSYEQYF
TRBV10-3,TRBJ2-1,.,TRBD1,TGTGCCATCGGACAGGAAGAGCAGTTCTTC,CAIGQEEQFF
TRBV13,TRBJ2-1,few,.,TGTGCCAGCAGCTTAGGTAGTCGCAATGAGCAGTTCTTC,CASSLGSRNEQFF
TRBV20-1,TRBJ1-5,.,TRBD1,TGCAGTGCTAGTAGGGGACAGGTTAGCCAGCCCCAGCATTTT,CSASRGQVSQPQHF
TRBV24-1,TRBJ2-1,.,.,TGTGCCACCAGTGAACCTTCTGGGGGCCCTTCTAGCAATGAGCAGTTCTTC,CATSEPSGGPSSNEQFF
TRBV6-1,TRBJ2-2,few,TRBD2,TGTGCCACCTTTAGCGGGGGGGCAGTCGGGGAGCTGTTTTTT,CATFSGGAVGELFF
TRBV5-1,TRBJ1-3,.,TRBD1,TGCGCCAGCAGCTTCCAGGGGGTCGGCTCTGGAAACACCATATATTTT,CASSFQGVGSGNTIYF
TRBV7-2,TRBJ2-3,few,TRBD2,TGTGCCAGCAGCTTAGCGACACCAGCGGGGGGGGGAGATACGCAGTATTTT,CASSLATPAGGGDTQYF
TRBV2,TRBJ2-7,.,TRBD1,TGTGCCAGTACACAGGGGGCGAATGAGCAGTACTTC,CASTQGANEQYF
TRBV5-5,TRBJ1-1,.,TRBD1,TGTGCCAGCAGCTTGGAGGGCGACAGGGGCGGTGAAGCTTTCTTT,CASSLEGDRGGEAFF
TRBV28,TRBJ1-2,few,TRBD1,TGTGCCAGCAGGGGGGACAGGGTGAAATTAGCTAACTATGGCTACACCTTC,CASRGDRVKLANYGYTF